The sequence of this T cell receptor (beta chain) was determined in a study of CD8+CD57+ T cells in acquired aplastic anemia listed by TCRdb under 2018. Notes on the research overall: On average, sorted CD4+ and CD8+ cells yielded around 3.4 ug of extracted DNA, with a range of roughly 0.17 to 27.4 ug. A CD8+CD57+ expansion meant a frequency higher than the mean frequency seen in healthy subjects. Summary of the overall study and its limitations: Between patients and healthy controls, no significant difference in CD8+ Simpson's diversity was found (P=0.060). Around 30 CD8+ CDR3 sequences were found in both patients and controls but appeared to be highly expressed in patients and within the immunodominant clones of the patients.

The CDR3 numbers 13 residues from cysteine through phenylalanine. The sequence is cut down to CDR3 DNA, 39 bases in frame from base 1. The trim is 10 bases for V and 2 bases for J, with a gap of 15 bases between the germline ends. The germline V gene encodes CDR1 ENHRY and CDR2 SYGVKD. The patients picked for sequencing were ones in whom flow cytometry had shown an expansion of CD8+CD57+ cells. Every patient had a diagnosis of severe acquired aplastic anemia based on International Study of Aplastic Anemia and Agranulocytosis and Camitta criteria. At the time blood was sampled, none of the patients had received any therapy. In this study, sorted CD4+ and CD8+ T cells from the blood of healthy subjects and of severe aplastic anemia patients had their TCR repertoires deep-sequenced. In the USA, patient enrollment took place under clinicaltrials.gov protocols 00001620, 01623167, 00001397, 00071045, 00081523 and 00961064. Ficoll-Paque density gradient centrifugation was used to isolate peripheral blood mononuclear cells. Before DNA extraction, CD4+ and CD8+ T cells were sorted with FACS or magnetic beads.

TCR beta VDJ combination and CDR3 sequence profiling used genomic DNA as the template. An Illumina HiSeq 2000 was used for TCR repertoire sequencing. On the authors' methods: Repertoires were assessed using TRBV/TRBJ rearrangement plots, CDR3 size and DJ length profiles, and Simpson's diversity index. The immunodominant clone was defined as the most abundant DNA sequence in deep sequencing data. CDR3 amino acid sequences were checked for sharing between subjects and were compared against published repertoires and the VDJdb database. TCRdb ran its own pipeline on the public reads, namely fastp trimming at Q25 and MiXCR clone calling, and kept in-frame beta chains. CDR3 protein duplicates are merged, each entry listing the most common genes and DNA. TCRdb's processing, not the study's, gives the V and J calls here. The sample table records approximately 80,000 distinct CDR3 sequences; 55% to 75% of these occur just once. The ten largest clonotypes hold roughly 80% of the sample.

Regarding this clonotype: The specificity of this receptor is unknown. Within one base of it there is no much larger clone, and no base qualities were kept.

This sequence uses TRBV10-3 and TRBJ2-7; the D gene cannot be resolved beyond TRBD1 or TRBD2, each matching 5 bases. Specimen: sorted CD4+, CD8+, or CD8+CD57+ T cells (not recorded which) from PBMCs. This clonotype was sampled from a human donor with aplastic anemia. DNA sequence: TGTGCCACCAGGGACGGCCCGACCTACGAGCAGTACTTC. Translation gives CATRDGPTYEQYF.